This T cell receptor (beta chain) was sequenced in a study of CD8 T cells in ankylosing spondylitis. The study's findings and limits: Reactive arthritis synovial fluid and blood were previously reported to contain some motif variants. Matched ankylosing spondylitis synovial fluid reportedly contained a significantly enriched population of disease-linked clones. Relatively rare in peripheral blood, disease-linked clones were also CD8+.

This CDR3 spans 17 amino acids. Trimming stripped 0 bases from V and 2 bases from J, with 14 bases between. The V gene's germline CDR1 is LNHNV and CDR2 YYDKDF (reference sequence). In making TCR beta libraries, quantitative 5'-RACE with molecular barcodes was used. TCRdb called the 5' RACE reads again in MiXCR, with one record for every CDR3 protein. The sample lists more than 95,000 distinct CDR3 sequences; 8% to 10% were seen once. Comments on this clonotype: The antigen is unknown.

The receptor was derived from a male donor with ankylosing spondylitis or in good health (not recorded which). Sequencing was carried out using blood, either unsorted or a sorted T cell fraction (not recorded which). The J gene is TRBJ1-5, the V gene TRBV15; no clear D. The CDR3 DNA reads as TGTGCCACCAGCAGAGAGATAAGAGCGCAGGGCAATCAGCCCCAGCATTTT. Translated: CATSREIRAQGNQPQHF.